This entry features one T cell receptor (beta chain) sequence. Its recognized antigen is unknown. Base-call qualities are not available, and no considerably larger clone is one nucleotide away. V is shortened by 5 bases, J by 7 bases, and the region joining them spans 18 bases. From the cysteine through the phenylalanine, the CDR3 covers 14 amino acids. The sequence is cut down to CDR3 DNA, 42 bases in frame from base 1. Based on the germline V gene (reference sequence), the CDR1 and CDR2 sequences are MNHEY and SMNVEV. This sample is drawn from a study of CD8 T cells in Susac syndrome (dated by TCRdb to the late 2010s). Study-level background: Among the sequenced Susac syndrome patients, six had clinically active disease and roughly 8 were in clinical remission. CD8+ T cell repertoire clonality was compared between about 12 healthy donors, approximately 14 Susac syndrome patients and 15 multiple sclerosis patients. The study used repertoire sequencing to test whether antigen drove CD8+ T cell activation and differentiation in Susac syndrome. At blood withdrawal, Susac syndrome patients were either therapy-naive, taking corticosteroids (in some cases with IVIg as well), or taking IVIg alone.

Peripheral blood CD8+ and CD4+ T cells from healthy donors, Susac syndrome patients and multiple sclerosis patients were profiled using high-throughput TCR beta sequencing. Susac syndrome patients met recently defined diagnostic criteria for definite or probable disease. Bulk CD8+ and CD4+ T cells were purified by magnetic negative isolation, while CD8+ TEMRA cells were enriched using FACS. Blood was collected in EDTA tubes and processed within 24 hours, with PBMCs isolated through density gradient centrifugation. PBMCs intended for TCR sequencing were cryopreserved in liquid nitrogen and thawed later in a water bath at 37 degrees C. The sorted or isolated CD4+, CD8+ and CD8+ TEMRA cells reached a purity of at least 90%. Broader findings and caveats from the paper: In the total CD8+ and CD8+ TEMRA repertoires, around 15 and five Susac-specific public clones, respectively, were identified. Clonal expansion was seen in Susac syndrome CD8+ repertoires, peaking in CD8+ TEMRA cells and being greater in clinically active patients than in remitting ones. The number of individuals in the TCR sequencing and HLA analysis was recognized as being relatively small.

RNA was extracted using the RNeasy kit, and roughly 0.45 to 1 microgram was reverse transcribed with random hexamers. The immunoSEQ multiplex PCR assay, which covers 54 Vbeta and 13 Jbeta segments, was used to amplify TCR beta CDR3 regions. PCR amplification bias was corrected using a synthetic template baseline for primer optimization and computational correction. As for the original processing: Reads were assigned to V, D and J genes according to IMGT and analyzed in immunoSEQ Analyzer, with only productive sequences retained. To calculate clonality, Shannon entropy was normalized by log2 of the number of productive unique sequences and then subtracted from one. For each patient and control, public and private clones were evaluated within the 100 most prevalent clones. Clones were defined as Susac-specific when absent from the healthy and MS cohorts, from fewer than 1,200 published viral clones and from other ImmuneACCESS disease sequences. TCRdb redid the processing of the public reads, applying fastp at Q25 and MiXCR, and retained in-frame beta chains. Rows with a matching CDR3 protein are joined into one entry that keeps the most common DNA and genes. Here the V and J calls rest on TCRdb's processing, not on the authors' analysis. Counted in this sample were fewer than 80,000 distinct CDR3 sequences; around 94% of them appeared once. More than 0.4% of the sample belongs to the ten largest clones.

The sequence came from a human donor with Susac syndrome. Rearrangement joined TRBV27 to TRBJ2-7, with the D gene not confidently named. Sequencing input: CD8+ T cells from PBMCs. The bases are TGTGCCAGCAGTCCTCCGCGCGGCCTGAGGGAGCAGTACTTC. This yields the protein CASSPPRGLREQYF.